Included here is one T cell receptor (beta chain) sequence, with context. V lost 8 bases, J lost 1 base, and 11 bases lay in between. From germline, CDR1 is GTSNPN and CDR2 SVGIG (reference sequence). The CDR3 is 12 residues long. This sample is part of a study of CD8 T cells in Susac syndrome. When the RNA was reverse transcribed, random hexamers were used with an input of about 0.5 to 1 ug. TCRdb passed the immunoSEQ multiplex PCR reads through MiXCR, listing each CDR3 protein once. The data show around 81,000 distinct CDR3 sequences, with 94% seen just once and about 0.94% held by the top ten. The J gene is TRBJ1-1, the V gene TRBV30; D perhaps matches TRBD1 (5 bases). Sequenced: CD8+ T cells from PBMCs. The sequence was collected from a human donor with Susac syndrome. As DNA, the CDR3 is TGTGCCCGCCGGGACGGGAACACTGAAGCTTTCTTT. This encodes CARRDGNTEAFF.